This entry lists 27 T cell receptor beta chains sequenced from one sample in a study of low-dose radiotherapy and immunotherapy resistance in tumors. Time point noted: before trial treatment. TRAV and TRBV primers primed cDNA for both TCRalpha and TCRbeta. TCR amplification involved about 19 PCR cycles with a constant-region primer and V-primer adapter. TCRdb re-called the reads through MiXCR, storing one row per CDR3 protein. The sample records about 82,000 distinct CDR3 sequences, 18% being singletons. This specimen was PBMCs, taken before treatment. These TCRs come from a male donor with prostate cancer.

This clonotype appeared many times. CDR3 protein: CASSSGRHASTDTQYF. CDR3 nucleotides: TGTGCCAGCAGTTCGGGTCGGCACGCTAGCACAGATACGCAGTATTTT. The chain combines TRBV6-2 or TRBV6-3 with TRBJ2-3; D unresolved. Looked up from germline, CDR1 is MNHEY and CDR2 is SVGEGT. V gave up 4 bases and J gave up 0 bases, with 14 bases separating them. The CDR3 consists of 16 residues.

This clonotype was seen at least ten times. The chain has TRBV28 and TRBJ2-1; 9 bases align to TRBD2. Germline values: CDR1 MDHEN, CDR2 SYDVKM. J lost 4 bases, V lost 6 bases, and 7 bases had no gene match. CDR3 length: 15 residues. The CDR3 sequence is CASRHLAGRYNEQFF. CDR3 nucleotide sequence: TGTGCCAGCAGACACCTAGCGGGACGTTACAATGAGCAGTTCTTC.

Comments on this clonotype: A far larger clone differs by one base, so this is likely a read error. V and J are TRBV5-3 and TRBJ2-1; D tentatively reads TRBD1 or TRBD2 (6 bases each). TRBV5-3 is marked as an open reading frame, function uncertain. The length of the CDR3 is 16 residues. CDR3 residues: CASSLGGNSTGDEQFF. The CDR3, as DNA: TGTGCCAGCAGCTTGGGGGGCAACTCCACGGGCGATGAGCAGTTCTTC.

This clonotype was recorded at least ten times. The rearrangement uses TRBV27 and TRBJ2-7, with 7 nucleotides matching TRBD1. The CDR3 totals 14 residues. Per the germline V gene, CDR1 is MNHEY and CDR2 is SMNVEV (reference sequence). Germline trimming cut 2 bases from V and 5 bases from J; bases unmatched to any gene: 6. The DNA for the CDR3 is TGTGCCAGCAGTTTACTGCGCAGGGGGAACGAGCAGTACTTC. This translates into CASSLLRRGNEQYF.

This clonotype was recorded at least ten times. This chain joins TRBV7-9 and TRBJ2-2; the D gene is possibly TRBD1 (6 bases). The V end was cut by 2 bases, the J end by 0 bases, with 10 bases between. CDR3 length: 16 residues. Germline loops: CDR1 SEHNR, CDR2 FQNEAQ (reference sequence). CDR3 nucleotide sequence: TGTGCCAGCAGCTTACACCCAGGGGCGAACACCGGGGAGCTGTTTTTT. Amino acid sequence: CASSLHPGANTGELFF.

This clonotype was detected many times. The gene calls are TRBV4-1 and TRBJ1-1; no definite D call. V was clipped by 0 bases and J by 1 base, with 6 bases between them. The CDR3 loop spans 14 amino acids. Germline V gives CDR1 MGHRA, CDR2 YSYEKL. The CDR3 bases are TGCGCCAGCAGCCAAGACTCGGAGAACACTGAAGCTTTCTTT. Amino acids: CASSQDSENTEAFF.

At least ten counts were recorded for this clonotype. The CDR3 nucleotides are TGCAGTGCTCAAGCGGGTTCTATCACAGATACGCAGTATTTT. It codes for CSAQAGSITDTQYF. This chain joins TRBV20-1 and TRBJ2-3, with D perhaps TRBD2 (6 bases). CDR3 length: 14 amino acids. Deletions cut 5 bases from V and 2 bases from J, with 14 bases between. The germline V gene encodes CDR1 DFQATT and CDR2 SNEGSKA (reference sequence).

This clonotype was detected many times. V is TRBV6-5 and J is TRBJ2-3; 9 nucleotides align to TRBD2. The CDR3 consists of 18 residues. The J segment lost 3 bases and the V segment lost 4 bases, leaving 14 bases of the junction unmatched. From germline, CDR1 is MNHEY and CDR2 SVGAGI. This CDR3 is CASSSSGATTRGTDTQYF. CDR3 sequence (DNA): TGTGCCAGCAGTTCTAGCGGGGCCACCACCAGAGGTACAGATACGCAGTATTTT.

This sequence joins TRBV7-3 and TRBJ2-2, with D perhaps assigned TRBD1 or TRBD2 (5 bases each). The CDR3 is 15 residues long. CDR1 is SGHTA and CDR2 is FQGTGA in the germline V gene. The V end lost 3 bases, the J end lost 6 bases, and 14 bases lay between the germline ends. This CDR3 reads CASSLGRAAAGELFF. The DNA of the CDR3 is TGTGCCAGCAGCTTGGGGCGGGCAGCGGCCGGGGAGCTGTTTTTT.

To note about this clonotype: Since a far larger clone is one base different, this is likely a read error. The chain has TRBV6-1 and TRBJ1-2, with D perhaps matching TRBD1 (6 bases). The CDR3 sequence is 12 residues long. The germline gives CDR1 MNHNS, CDR2 SASEGT. Trimming took off 7 bases at V and 7 bases at J, with 13 bases between the two ends. This CDR3 is CASKQQGCGYTF. In nucleotides, the CDR3 is TGTGCCAGCAAACAACAGGGATGTGGCTACACCTTC.

This clonotype is medium-sized by share. The rearrangement links TRBV29-1 to TRBJ2-3; 9 positions match TRBD2. After removal of 7 bases from V and 2 bases from J, the junction contained 7 bases not matched to a gene. The CDR3 sequence is 14 residues long. Germline lookup yields CDR1 SQVTM and CDR2 ANQGSEA. The CDR3 sequence is CSAGLARDTDTQYF. The CDR3 nucleotides read TGCAGCGCAGGACTAGCGCGTGACACAGATACGCAGTATTTT.

There are a few counts of this clonotype. This chain connects TRBV20-1 to TRBJ2-3; D not resolved. This CDR3 has 13 amino acids. V was pared by 4 bases and J by 4 bases, with 12 bases between. CDR1 is DFQATT and CDR2 is SNEGSKA in the germline V gene (reference sequence). The CDR3, as DNA: TGCAGTGCTATACATTGGGCGTCAGATACGCAGTATTTT. Translating gives CSAIHWASDTQYF.

In this sample, this clonotype turned up once. CDR3 region: CASSREWRDNEQFF. The CDR3 DNA follows: TGTGCCAGCAGCCGGGAGTGGCGGGACAATGAGCAGTTCTTC. The chain recombines TRBV5-5 with TRBJ2-1, with a tentative D call TRBD2 (6 bases). Germline V gives CDR1 SGHKS, CDR2 YYEKEE (reference sequence). The CDR3 is 14 residues long. Trimming removed 4 bases from V and 5 bases from J, with 13 bases in between.

This clonotype was seen repeatedly, ten times or more. The chain has TRBV30 and TRBJ2-5, with D perhaps TRBD2 (5 bases). V dropped 5 bases and J dropped 5 bases, with 15 bases sitting between them. Germline-derived CDR1 and CDR2 are GTSNPN and SVGIG (reference sequence). This CDR3 spans 13 amino acids. CDR3 nucleotides: TGTGCCTGGGCAAGCGGCCTAGGGGAGACCCAGTACTTC. Amino acid sequence: CAWASGLGETQYF.

In this sample, this clonotype turned up many times. The chain employs TRBV29-1 and TRBJ2-5, with D maybe TRBD2 (6 bases). The germline gives CDR1 SQVTM, CDR2 ANQGSEA. V was clipped by 4 bases and J by 9 bases, with 15 bases between them. The CDR3 loop spans 12 amino acids. The CDR3 sequence: CSVARAGEAQYF. CDR3 DNA: TGCAGCGTTGCGAGGGCCGGGGAGGCCCAGTACTTC. The full variable domain, its missing parts supplied by reference TRBV29-1 and TRBJ2-5, is SAVISQKPSRDICQRGTSLTIQCQVDSQVTMMFWYRQQPGQSLTLIATANQGSEATYESGFVIDKFPISRPNLTFSTLTVSNMSPEDSSIYLCSVARAGEAQYFGPGTRLLVL.

This chain uses TRBV5-4 with TRBJ2-1; TRBD2 matches 7 bases. J was trimmed by 0 bases and V by 5 bases; bases with no gene match: 5. This CDR3 has 15 residues. The V gene's germline CDR1 is SGHNT and CDR2 YYREEE (reference sequence). The CDR3 DNA is TGTGCCAGCAGTGGTAAGCGGGGCTCCTACAATGAGCAGTTCTTC. Protein sequence: CASSGKRGSYNEQFF. Full variable domain (remainder filled in from reference TRBV5-4 and TRBJ2-1): ETGVTQSPTHLIKTRGQQVTLRCSSQSGHNTVSWYQQALGQGPQFIFQYYREEENGRGNFPPRFSGLQFPNYSSELNVNALELDDSALYLCASSGKRGSYNEQFFGPGTRLTVL.

The chain recombines TRBV10-3 with TRBJ2-7, with TRBD2 matching 12 bases. The DNA end is a closer match to TRBJ2-5, so the J assignment may be wrong. Germline V CDR1 and CDR2: ENHRY, SYGVKD. This CDR3 region has 16 residues. This chain's CDR3 is CAIISNGLAGQETQYF. CDR3 DNA: TGTGCCATCATCTCGAACGGACTAGCGGGGCAAGAGACCCAGTACTTC.

This clonotype occurred many times. The J gene is TRBJ2-5, the V gene TRBV12-3 or TRBV12-4; TRBD1 aligns across 7 bases. CDR3 size: 13 residues. Trimming at V came to 4 bases and at J to 4 bases, leaving 3 bases not matched to a gene. This CDR3 is CASSSHRGETQYF. In nucleotides, the CDR3 is TGTGCCAGCAGTTCACACAGGGGAGAGACCCAGTACTTC.

This clonotype has at least ten counts. The rearrangement joins TRBV7-9 to TRBJ2-7; 8 bases fit TRBD2. The V gene's germline CDR1 is SEHNR and CDR2 FQNEAQ (reference sequence). This CDR3 spans 17 amino acids. V gave up 0 bases and J gave up 2 bases; unmatched junction bases: 9. The CDR3 reads CASSLASGGTRPYEQYF. CDR3 coding DNA: TGTGCCAGCAGCTTAGCTTCGGGAGGGACCCGACCCTACGAGCAGTACTTC.

The sample holds many counts of this clonotype. This chain joins TRBV15 and TRBJ2-7, with D maybe TRBD2 (6 bases). Germline CDR1 LNHNV, CDR2 YYDKDF (reference sequence). The CDR3 runs to 15 residues. V lost 0 bases, J lost 4 bases, and 13 bases lay in between. The CDR3 DNA reads as TGTGCCACCAGCAGAGATAAGTGGAGGGGTTACGAGCAGTACTTC. Protein product: CATSRDKWRGYEQYF. Combining the CDR3 with reference TRBV15 and TRBJ2-7 gives the whole variable domain DAMVIQNPRYQVTQFGKPVTLSCSQTLNHNVMYWYQQKSSQAPKLLFHYYDKDFNNEADTPDNFQSRRPNTSFCFLDIRSPGLGDTAMYLCATSRDKWRGYEQYFGPGTRLTVT.

This clonotype came up many times. The chain recombines TRBV28 with TRBJ1-3, with D unclear. V was clipped by 2 bases and J by 0 bases, with 5 bases between them. The germline gives CDR1 MDHEN, CDR2 SYDVKM. The CDR3 has 14 amino acids. In DNA form, the CDR3 reads TGTGCCAGCAGTTTACAATTCTCTGGAAACACCATATATTTT. This codes for CASSLQFSGNTIYF.

This clonotype was picked up many times. V and J are TRBV19 and TRBJ1-1; D uncertain. V dropped 3 bases and J dropped 4 bases, with 18 bases sitting between them. Germline V gene sequence: CDR1 LNHDA, CDR2 SQIVND (reference sequence). The CDR3 covers 16 residues. CDR3 bases: TGTGCCAGTAGTATCCGGGCTGGGCCCCCGAGCACTGAAGCTTTCTTT. This encodes CASSIRAGPPSTEAFF.

Many counts were recorded for this clonotype. The chain links TRBV5-1 to TRBJ2-2, with 7 bases that match TRBD1. This CDR3 region has 16 residues. Germline trimming cut 0 bases from V and 3 bases from J; bases unmatched to any gene: 5. CDR1 and CDR2 (germline): SGHRS, YFSETQ. In DNA, the CDR3 is TGCGCCAGCAGCTTGGAACCCACAGGGGACACCGGGGAGCTGTTTTTT. Amino acid sequence: CASSLEPTGDTGELFF.

About this clonotype: A far larger clone is one nucleotide away, so this likely arose from a read error. V usage is TRBV27 and J usage is TRBJ1-2; D possibly corresponds to TRBD1 (6 bases). Germline loops: CDR1 MNHEY, CDR2 SMNVEV (reference sequence). The CDR3 consists of 17 residues. The CDR3 bases are TGTGCCGGCAGTCGTCCAAACAGACAGGCCAGGCGCTATGGCTACACCTTC. Its protein is CAGSRPNRQARRYGYTF.

This clonotype was seen more than once but under ten times. This chain joins TRBV4-1 and TRBJ2-7; 10 bases fit TRBD2. The CDR3 contains 15 residues. Trimming cost V 6 bases and J 0 bases; bases outside gene matches: 5. Per germline, CDR1 MGHRA and CDR2 YSYEKL. The CDR3 DNA is TGCGCCAGCAGTCAAACTAGCGGGGACTCCTACGAGCAGTACTTC. This codes for CASSQTSGDSYEQYF.

Many counts were recorded for this clonotype. V usage is TRBV18 and J usage is TRBJ1-2; tentatively, D is TRBD1 (5 bases). This CDR3 comprises 14 residues. Per the germline V gene, CDR1 is KGHSH and CDR2 is LQKENI. Trimming cost V 2 bases and J 4 bases, with 11 bases left between them. The CDR3 sequence: CASSPGWGFYGYTF. In DNA, the CDR3 is TGTGCCAGCTCACCAGGATGGGGCTTCTATGGCTACACCTTC.

The chain is built from TRBV6-2 or TRBV6-3 and TRBJ2-6; D is perhaps TRBD2 (6 bases). V was cut by 1 base and J by 3 bases, with 16 bases left in between. Per germline, CDR1 MNHEY and CDR2 SVGEGT. The CDR3 totals 18 residues. CDR3 nucleotides: TGTGCCAGCAGTTACTACAACGGAGGGGCACGTGGGGCCAACGTCCTGACTTTC. Protein: CASSYYNGGARGANVLTF.